Listed here are 9 T cell receptor beta chains from one sample, sequenced in a study of human T cells and chemical hapten exposure. TCRdb passed the RACE reads through MiXCR, listing each CDR3 protein once. The table lists nearly 350,000 distinct CDR3 sequences, around 7% of them singletons, with 7% to 10% in the top ten. The time point was: patch test 1, 2 weeks after DPC sensitization. The treatment here: therapeutic diphenylcyclopropenone sensitization with weekly scalp DPC. Sequencing was performed on whole blood, taken in connection with sensitization to the hapten diphenylcyclopropenone (DPC). These receptor sequences come from a woman aged 18-35 years with alopecia areata. Some clones in this sample may be carry-over from other donors' samples.

The table lists this clonotype with many counts. The gene calls are TRBV6-2 or TRBV6-3 and TRBJ2-2, with D hard to call. The CDR3 totals 13 residues. In germline, CDR1 is MNHEY, CDR2 SVGEGT. V shed 2 bases and J shed 12 bases, with 13 bases lying between them. CDR3 residues: CASSYASTWKLFF. The CDR3 DNA reads TGTGCCAGCAGTTACGCGTCAACGTGGAAGCTGTTTTTT.

The chain recombines TRBV20-1 with TRBJ2-3; 13 bases are a match to TRBD2. Losses at the gene ends were 0 bases for V and 2 bases for J; bases not matched to a gene: 5. Germline-derived CDR1 and CDR2 are DFQATT and SNEGSKA (reference sequence). The CDR3 sequence is 17 residues long. This CDR3 reads CSARETSGGPYTDTQYF. Written as DNA, the CDR3 is TGCAGTGCTAGAGAGACTAGCGGGGGGCCTTACACAGATACGCAGTATTTT.

This clonotype was seen many times. The chain couples TRBV28 to TRBJ1-2; no clear D gene. This CDR3 contains 13 residues. The germline V and J ends were trimmed by 1 base and 8 bases, with 11 bases remaining between them. In germline, CDR1 is MDHEN, CDR2 SYDVKM. This chain's CDR3 is CASSLLEVEGYTF. The CDR3 DNA reads TGTGCCAGCAGTTTATTGGAGGTCGAAGGCTACACCTTC.

Many counts were recorded for this clonotype. The chain links TRBV6-2 or TRBV6-3 to TRBJ2-6; D gene unclear. The length of the CDR3 is 15 residues. The V gene's germline CDR1 is MNHEY and CDR2 SVGEGT. V gave up 5 bases and J gave up 0 bases, with 8 bases separating them. CDR3: CASSMSDSGANVLTF. CDR3 DNA: TGTGCCAGCAGTATGTCAGACTCTGGGGCCAACGTCCTGACTTTC.

This clonotype was counted ten times or more. The genes are TRBV14 and TRBJ2-2; D is uncertain. In germline, CDR1 is SGHDN, CDR2 FVKESK. The ends were cut back, 1 base at V and 7 bases at J, with 7 bases in the middle. The CDR3 is made up of 13 amino acids. The CDR3 region has the DNA TGTGCCAGCAGCCAAGTAATCCACGGGGAGCTGTTTTTT. The encoded protein is CASSQVIHGELFF.

The chain uses TRBV7-2 and TRBJ2-3, with D perhaps TRBD1 (5 bases). Germline V gene lookup returns CDR1 SGHTA and CDR2 FQGNSA. Trimming took 0 bases from V and 5 from J, leaving 12 bases between them. CDR3 length equals 15 residues. CDR3 DNA: TGTGCCAGCAGCTTAGCGCTGCAGGGTTTAGATACGCAGTATTTT. Amino acids: CASSLALQGLDTQYF.

In its sample, this clonotype was seen a few times. V gene TRBV19 combines with J gene TRBJ2-3; the D is unclear. CDR1 is LNHDA and CDR2 is SQIVND in the germline V gene (reference sequence). This CDR3 is 13 amino acids long. V was shortened by 5 bases and J by 4 bases, with 10 bases between the two germline ends. CDR3 loop: CASSARSADTQYF. CDR3 DNA sequence: TGTGCCAGTAGTGCCCGCTCAGCAGATACGCAGTATTTT. The full variable domain, its missing parts supplied by reference TRBV19 and TRBJ2-3, is DGGITQSPKYLFRKEGQNVTLSCEQNLNHDAMYWYRQDPGQGLRLIYYSQIVNDFQKGDIAEGYSVSREKKESFPLTVTSAQKNPTAFYLCASSARSADTQYFGPGTRLTVL.

This clonotype has ten or more counts. This chain uses TRBV4-3 with TRBJ1-4, with 7 bases matching TRBD1. The CDR3 is made up of 15 amino acids. Trimming cost V 0 bases and J 8 bases; bases outside gene matches: 6. CDR1 is LGHNA, CDR2 YSLEER, per germline. CDR3 residues: CASSQDGTVPEKLFF. Here the CDR3 DNA reads TGCGCCAGCAGCCAAGACGGGACAGTTCCAGAAAAACTGTTTTTT.

The chain combines TRBV28 with TRBJ1-5; the D gene is possibly TRBD1 (5 bases). Germline V CDR1 and CDR2: MDHEN, SYDVKM. The ends were cut back, 6 bases at V and 2 bases at J, with 14 bases in the middle. The CDR3 length is 15 residues. The CDR3 spells CASSPGWSGNQPQHF. CDR3 in DNA: TGTGCCAGCAGCCCAGGGTGGTCGGGCAATCAGCCCCAGCATTTT.